The next 16 T cell receptor beta chains were all read from a single sample in a study of T-cell memory formation after mild COVID-19. TCRdb analysed the 5' RACE reads with MiXCR anew, one entry per CDR3 protein. The sample holds under 400,000 distinct CDR3 sequences, around 28% seen once. Specimen: PBMCs or a T cell subset sorted from them (not recorded which). These TCRs come from an adult woman who had mild COVID-19 (a few samples of this study predate the infection). Cell type and time point are not known.

This chain links TRBV5-6 with TRBJ2-2; D gene ambiguous. In germline, CDR1 is SGHDT, CDR2 YYEEEE. V lost 4 bases and J lost 3, with 13 bases in between. The CDR3 sequence is 15 residues long. The CDR3 nucleotides are TGTGCCAGCAGCCCCCGCGTGTCGGACACCGGGGAGCTGTTTTTT. It is translated as CASSPRVSDTGELFF.

This clonotype has more than one count but fewer than ten. This chain uses TRBV27 with TRBJ1-4, with TRBD1 as a possible D gene (5 bases). This CDR3 region has 17 residues. The V end lost 5 bases, the J end lost 0 bases, and 16 bases lay between the germline ends. Per the germline V gene, CDR1 is MNHEY and CDR2 is SMNVEV (reference sequence). The CDR3 region has the DNA TGTGCCAGCAGTAGGACCGCCCCAGGGTCAACTAATGAAAAACTGTTTTTT. Encoded protein: CASSRTAPGSTNEKLFF.

The chain combines TRBV28 with TRBJ2-3, with D possibly matching TRBD2 (5 bases). The length of the CDR3 is 17 residues. V was trimmed by 5 bases and J by 0 bases, leaving 18 bases between them. The V gene's germline CDR1 is MDHEN and CDR2 SYDVKM. This chain's CDR3 is CASSPLRTPFSTDTQYF. The CDR3 coding sequence is TGTGCCAGCAGTCCCCTACGGACTCCCTTCAGCACAGATACGCAGTATTTT. The complete variable domain, with remaining parts taken from reference TRBV28 and TRBJ2-3, reads DVKVTQSSRYLVKRTGEKVFLECVQDMDHENMFWYRQDPGLGLRLIYFSYDVKMKEKGDIPEGYSVSREKKERFSLILESASTNQTSMYLCASSPLRTPFSTDTQYFGPGTRLTVL.

V is TRBV20-1 and J is TRBJ2-3, with TRBD1 as a possible D gene (7 bases). With 7 bases removed from V and 4 bases from J, the gap between germline ends came to 21 bases. The length of the CDR3 is 15 residues. Germline CDR1 is DFQATT and CDR2 is SNEGSKA (reference sequence). The CDR3 DNA is TGCAGTGTCCTCCGGGACTCCCAGGGGGCAGATACGCAGTATTTT. Translating gives CSVLRDSQGADTQYF.

This clonotype was seen a handful of times. The genes are TRBV2 and TRBJ2-7; 13 positions agree with TRBD2. The CDR3 length is 14 residues. V dropped 7 bases and J dropped 4; count of bases not matched to a gene: 4. Germline V gene data show CDR1 as SNHLY and CDR2 as FYNNEI. CDR3 loop: CASTWTSGGYEQYF. CDR3 in DNA: TGTGCCAGCACGTGGACTAGCGGGGGTTACGAGCAGTACTTC.

The chain recombines TRBV20-1 with TRBJ1-5; D is unresolved. V gave up 1 base and J gave up 11 bases, with 12 bases separating them. Germline V gene sequence: CDR1 DFQATT, CDR2 SNEGSKA (reference sequence). The length of the CDR3 is 12 residues. CDR3 region: CSARVEGRAQHF. CDR3 sequence (DNA): TGCAGTGCTAGAGTCGAGGGTCGGGCCCAGCATTTT.

On this clonotype: The conserved closing phenylalanine or tryptophan is absent in this CDR3, likely reflecting a read error. CDR3 sequence reads: CASNVGDEQFL. The CDR3 DNA reads TGTGCCAGCAACGTGGGCGATGAGCAGTTCTTA. The chain links TRBV12-3 or TRBV12-4 to TRBJ2-1; D remains unclear. V was trimmed by 7 bases and J by 8 bases, leaving 9 bases between them. The CDR3 sequence is 11 residues long.

The V call is TRBV7-9, the J call TRBJ2-1; 10 bases are shared with TRBD2. The J segment lost 3 bases and the V segment lost 6 bases, leaving 8 bases of the junction unmatched. Germline V gives CDR1 SEHNR, CDR2 FQNEAQ (reference sequence). This CDR3 has 16 residues. This CDR3 reads CASRPSGGEIYNEQFF. The CDR3 region has the DNA TGTGCCAGCAGACCGAGCGGGGGGGAAATCTACAATGAGCAGTTCTTC.

J is TRBJ1-2 and V is TRBV18; TRBD1 might be the D (6 bases). The CDR3 covers 15 residues. CDR1 is KGHSH, CDR2 LQKENI, per germline. Trimming pared 4 bases from V and 0 bases from J, leaving 12 bases between. CDR3 in amino acids: CASSQGQQSNYGYTF. In nucleotides, the CDR3 is TGTGCCAGCTCACAAGGACAGCAATCTAACTATGGCTACACCTTC.

This clonotype was found a few times. The CDR3 bases are TGTGCCAGCAGTTTATCGGGGGCGCAGGGCGAGCAGTACTTC. Translating it yields CASSLSGAQGEQYF. The chain recombines TRBV27 with TRBJ2-7; D possibly corresponds to TRBD1 (6 bases). CDR1 is MNHEY, CDR2 SMNVEV, per germline (reference sequence). V dropped 0 bases and J dropped 6 bases, with 12 bases sitting between them. The CDR3 loop spans 14 amino acids.

This clonotype was detected only a few times. The rearrangement links TRBV5-1 to TRBJ2-7, with 7 bases aligning to TRBD1. Unmatched junction bases numbered 5, after V lost 4 bases and J lost 4 bases. CDR3 length: 13 residues. The V gene's germline CDR1 is SGHRS and CDR2 YFSETQ. CDR3 nucleotide sequence: TGCGCCAGCAGCGCGACAGGGTTTTACGAGCAGTACTTC. This sequence encodes CASSATGFYEQYF.

This clonotype was seen a few times. The CDR3 DNA sequence: TGTGCCACCAGCAGAGGGGGACAGGGGGCGCGAAATTCACCCCTCCACTTT. Translated, it gives CATSRGGQGARNSPLHF. V and J are TRBV15 and TRBJ1-6, with TRBD1 matching over 12 bases. In germline, CDR1 is LNHNV, CDR2 YYDKDF (reference sequence). The CDR3 runs to 17 residues. The ends lost 1 base at V and 7 bases at J; junction bases unmatched: 5.

The rearrangement uses TRBV6-5 and TRBJ2-7; D is uncertain. V was shortened by 10 bases and J by 6 bases, with 10 bases between the two germline ends. CDR3 length equals 10 residues. Per germline, CDR1 MNHEY and CDR2 SVGAGI. The CDR3, as DNA: TGTGCCATCGGCAGAGGCGAGCAGTACTTC. As protein: CAIGRGEQYF.

This chain connects TRBV7-2 to TRBJ2-5, with TRBD2 matching 13 bases. The CDR3 loop spans 17 amino acids. V lost 0 bases to trimming and J lost 3 bases; unmatched junction nucleotides: 4. Germline V gene sequence: CDR1 SGHTA, CDR2 FQGNSA. CDR3: CASSLAALAGGKETQYF. CDR3 in DNA: TGTGCCAGCAGCTTAGCTGCACTAGCGGGAGGGAAAGAGACCCAGTACTTC.

The rearrangement uses TRBV12-3 or TRBV12-4 and TRBJ2-1; 11 nucleotides line up with TRBD2. V was clipped by 6 bases and J by 5 bases; unmatched bases: 9. This CDR3 is 16 amino acids long. The DNA for the CDR3 is TGTGCCAGCAGCCGTTGGACTAGCGGGTTTAACAATGAGCAGTTCTTC. It specifies CASSRWTSGFNNEQFF.

The gene calls are TRBV7-9 and TRBJ2-5, with a possible D match to TRBD1 (5 bases). The CDR3 has 13 amino acids. Looked up from germline, CDR1 is SEHNR and CDR2 is FQNEAQ (reference sequence). Between the trimmed V and J ends, which lost 3 bases and 4 bases, there was a span of 9 bases. For the CDR3, the DNA is TGTGCCAGCAGCTTGATAGGGGCAGAGACCCAGTACTTC. Translated: CASSLIGAETQYF. Full variable domain (missing parts from reference TRBV7-9 and TRBJ2-5): DTGVSQNPRHKITKRGQNVTFRCDPISEHNRLYWYRQTLGQGPEFLTYFQNEAQLEKSRLLSDRFSAERPKGSFSTLEIQRTEQGDSAMYLCASSLIGAETQYFGPGTRLLVL.